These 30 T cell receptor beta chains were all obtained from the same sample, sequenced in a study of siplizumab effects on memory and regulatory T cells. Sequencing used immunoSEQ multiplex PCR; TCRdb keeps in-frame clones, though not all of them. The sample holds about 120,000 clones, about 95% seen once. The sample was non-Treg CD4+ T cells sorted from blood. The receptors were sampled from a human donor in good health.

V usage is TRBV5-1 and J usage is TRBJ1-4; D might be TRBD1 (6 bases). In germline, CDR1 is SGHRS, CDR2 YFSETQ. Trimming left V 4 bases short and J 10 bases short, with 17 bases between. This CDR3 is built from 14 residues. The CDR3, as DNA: TGCGCCAGCAGCCCCGGAGGGGGGTTGGGAAAACTGTTTTTT. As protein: CASSPGGGLGKLFF.

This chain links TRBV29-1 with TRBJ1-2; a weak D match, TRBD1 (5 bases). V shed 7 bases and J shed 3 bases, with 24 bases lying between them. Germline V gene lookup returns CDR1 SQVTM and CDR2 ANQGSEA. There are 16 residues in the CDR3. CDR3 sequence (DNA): TGCAGCGCGGCAGGGTATTCCGGCTATGGCGACTATGGCTACACCTTC. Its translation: CSAAGYSGYGDYGYTF.

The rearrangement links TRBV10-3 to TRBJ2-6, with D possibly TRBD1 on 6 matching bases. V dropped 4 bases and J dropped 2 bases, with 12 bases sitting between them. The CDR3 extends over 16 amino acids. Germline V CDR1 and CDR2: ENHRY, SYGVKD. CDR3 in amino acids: CAISASRGPGANVLTF. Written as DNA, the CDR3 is TGTGCCATCAGTGCTAGCAGGGGTCCTGGGGCCAACGTCCTGACTTTC.

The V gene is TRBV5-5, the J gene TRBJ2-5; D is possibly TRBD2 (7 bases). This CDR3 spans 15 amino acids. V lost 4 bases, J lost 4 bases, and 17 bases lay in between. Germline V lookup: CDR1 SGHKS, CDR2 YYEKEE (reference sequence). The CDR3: CASSANTGGRETQYF. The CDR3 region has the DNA TGTGCCAGCAGCGCGAATACCGGGGGGCGAGAGACCCAGTACTTC.

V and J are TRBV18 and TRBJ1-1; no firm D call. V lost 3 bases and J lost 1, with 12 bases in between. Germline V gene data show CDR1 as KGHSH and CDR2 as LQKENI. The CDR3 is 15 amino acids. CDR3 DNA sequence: TGTGCCAGCTCACCCTTCGGGCCACGGAACACTGAAGCTTTCTTT. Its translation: CASSPFGPRNTEAFF.

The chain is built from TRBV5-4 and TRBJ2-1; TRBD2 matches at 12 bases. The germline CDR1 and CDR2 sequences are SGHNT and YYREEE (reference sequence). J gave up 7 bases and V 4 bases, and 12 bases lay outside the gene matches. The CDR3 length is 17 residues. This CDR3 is CASSASGGLAGTNEQFF. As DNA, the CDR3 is TGTGCCAGCAGCGCGTCGGGCGGACTAGCGGGGACGAATGAGCAGTTCTTC.

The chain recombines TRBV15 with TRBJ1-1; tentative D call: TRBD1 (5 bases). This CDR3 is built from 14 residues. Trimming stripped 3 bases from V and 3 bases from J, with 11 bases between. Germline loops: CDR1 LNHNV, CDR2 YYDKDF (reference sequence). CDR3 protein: CATSSATRDTEAFF. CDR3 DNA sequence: TGTGCCACCAGCAGCGCTACCAGGGACACTGAAGCTTTCTTT.

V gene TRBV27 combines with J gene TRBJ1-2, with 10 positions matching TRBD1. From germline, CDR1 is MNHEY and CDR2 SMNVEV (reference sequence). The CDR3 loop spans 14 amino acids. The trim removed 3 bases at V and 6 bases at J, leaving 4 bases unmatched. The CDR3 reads CASSFRDRGHGYTF. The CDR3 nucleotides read TGTGCCAGCAGTTTCCGGGACAGGGGCCATGGCTACACCTTC.

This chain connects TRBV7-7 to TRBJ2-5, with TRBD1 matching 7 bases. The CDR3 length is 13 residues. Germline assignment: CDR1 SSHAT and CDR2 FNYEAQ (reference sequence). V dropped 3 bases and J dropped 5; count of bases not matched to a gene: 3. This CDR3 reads CASSLGRGETQYF. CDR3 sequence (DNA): TGTGCCAGCAGCTTGGGCAGGGGGGAGACCCAGTACTTC.

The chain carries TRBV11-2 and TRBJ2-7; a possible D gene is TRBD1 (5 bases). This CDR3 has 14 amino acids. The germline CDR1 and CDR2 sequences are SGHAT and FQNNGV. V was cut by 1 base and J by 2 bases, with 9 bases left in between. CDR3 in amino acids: CASSLVQGPYEQYF. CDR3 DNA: TGTGCCAGCAGCTTAGTTCAGGGCCCCTACGAGCAGTACTTC.

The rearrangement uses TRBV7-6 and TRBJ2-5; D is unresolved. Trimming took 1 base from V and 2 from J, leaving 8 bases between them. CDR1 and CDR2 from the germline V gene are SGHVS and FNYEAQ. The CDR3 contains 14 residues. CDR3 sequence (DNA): TGTGCCAGCAGCTTAGGGCAGACACAAGAGACCCAGTACTTC. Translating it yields CASSLGQTQETQYF.

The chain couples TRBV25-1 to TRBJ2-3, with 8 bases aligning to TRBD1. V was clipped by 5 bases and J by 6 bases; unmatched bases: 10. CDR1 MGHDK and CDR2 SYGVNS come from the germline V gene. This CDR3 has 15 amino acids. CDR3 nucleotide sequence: TGTGCCAGCAGTACACGTCAGGGGGCTGCGGATACGCAGTATTTT. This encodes CASSTRQGAADTQYF.

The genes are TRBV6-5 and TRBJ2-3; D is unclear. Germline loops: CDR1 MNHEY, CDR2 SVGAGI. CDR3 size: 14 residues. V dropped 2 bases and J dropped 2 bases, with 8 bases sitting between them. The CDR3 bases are TGTGCCAGCAGTTACACGGCCCTCACAGATACGCAGTATTTT. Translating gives CASSYTALTDTQYF.

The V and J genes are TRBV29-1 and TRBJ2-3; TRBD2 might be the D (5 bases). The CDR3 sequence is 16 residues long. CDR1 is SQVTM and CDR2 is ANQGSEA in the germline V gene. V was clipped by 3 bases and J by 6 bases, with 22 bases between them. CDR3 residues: CSVEYLGRKNPDTQYF. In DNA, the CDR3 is TGCAGCGTTGAGTATCTGGGGAGAAAGAATCCTGATACGCAGTATTTT.

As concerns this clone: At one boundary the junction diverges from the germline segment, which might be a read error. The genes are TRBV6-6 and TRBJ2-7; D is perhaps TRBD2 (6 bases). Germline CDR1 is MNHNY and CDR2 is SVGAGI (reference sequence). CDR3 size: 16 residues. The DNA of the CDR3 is TGTGCCAACAGTTACTCGGCCAGCGGAGGGTCCTACGAGCAGTACTTC. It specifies CANSYSASGGSYEQYF.

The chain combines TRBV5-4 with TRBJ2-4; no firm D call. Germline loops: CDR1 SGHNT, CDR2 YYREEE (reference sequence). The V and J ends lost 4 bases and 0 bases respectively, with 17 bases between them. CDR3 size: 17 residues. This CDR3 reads CASSSRVGERAKNIQYF. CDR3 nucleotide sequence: TGTGCCAGCAGCAGTAGGGTGGGTGAGAGAGCCAAAAACATTCAGTACTTC.

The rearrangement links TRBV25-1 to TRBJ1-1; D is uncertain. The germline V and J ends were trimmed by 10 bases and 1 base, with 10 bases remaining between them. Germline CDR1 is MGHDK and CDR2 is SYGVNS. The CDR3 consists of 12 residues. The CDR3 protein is CAIRTGNTEAFF. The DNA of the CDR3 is TGTGCCATCAGGACGGGGAACACTGAAGCTTTCTTT.

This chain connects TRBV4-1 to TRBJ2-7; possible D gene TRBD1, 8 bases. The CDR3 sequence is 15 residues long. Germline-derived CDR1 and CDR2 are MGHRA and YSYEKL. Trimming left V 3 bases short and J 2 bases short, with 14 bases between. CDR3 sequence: CASSHYRGGAYEQYF. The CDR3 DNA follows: TGCGCCAGCAGCCACTACAGGGGGGGTGCCTACGAGCAGTACTTC.

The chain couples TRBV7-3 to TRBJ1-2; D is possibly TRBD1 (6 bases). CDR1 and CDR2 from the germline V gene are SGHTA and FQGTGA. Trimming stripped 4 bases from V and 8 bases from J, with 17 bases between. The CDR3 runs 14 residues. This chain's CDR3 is CASSSSGTPGGYTF. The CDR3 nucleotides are TGTGCCAGCAGCTCCTCCGGGACACCGGGAGGCTACACCTTC.

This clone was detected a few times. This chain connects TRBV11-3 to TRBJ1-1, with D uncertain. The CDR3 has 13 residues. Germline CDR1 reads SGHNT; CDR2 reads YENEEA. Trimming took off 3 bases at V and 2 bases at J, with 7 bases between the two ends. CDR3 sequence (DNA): TGTGCCAGCAGCTTCGCGGGAAACACTGAAGCTTTCTTT. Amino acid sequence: CASSFAGNTEAFF.

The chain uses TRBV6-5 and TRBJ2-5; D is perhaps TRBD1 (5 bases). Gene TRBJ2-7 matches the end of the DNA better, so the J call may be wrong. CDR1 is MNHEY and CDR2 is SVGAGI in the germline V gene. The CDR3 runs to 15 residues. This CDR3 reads CASSYSLTEIYEQYF. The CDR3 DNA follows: TGTGCCAGCAGTTACTCTCTGACAGAAATCTACGAGCAGTACTTC.

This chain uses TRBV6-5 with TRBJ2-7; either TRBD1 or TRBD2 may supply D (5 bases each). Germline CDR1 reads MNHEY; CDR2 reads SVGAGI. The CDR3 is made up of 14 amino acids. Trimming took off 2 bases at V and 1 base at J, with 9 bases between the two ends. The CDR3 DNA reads TGTGCCAGCAGTTACCGGGACGGATCCTACGAGCAGTACTTC. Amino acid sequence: CASSYRDGSYEQYF.

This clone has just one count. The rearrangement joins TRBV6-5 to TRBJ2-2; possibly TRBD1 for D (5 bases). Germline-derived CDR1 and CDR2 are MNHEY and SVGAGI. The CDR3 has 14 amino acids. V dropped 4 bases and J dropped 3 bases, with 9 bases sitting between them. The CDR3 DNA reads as TGTGCCAGCAGTTCTACAGGAGACACCGGGGAGCTGTTTTTT. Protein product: CASSSTGDTGELFF.

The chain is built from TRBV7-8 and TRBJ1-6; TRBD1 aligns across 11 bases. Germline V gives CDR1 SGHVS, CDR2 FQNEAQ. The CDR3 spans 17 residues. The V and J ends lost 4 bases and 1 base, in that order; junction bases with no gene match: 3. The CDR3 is CASSSGQGASYNSPLHF. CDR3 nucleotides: TGTGCCAGCAGCTCAGGACAGGGGGCTTCCTATAATTCACCCCTCCACTTT.

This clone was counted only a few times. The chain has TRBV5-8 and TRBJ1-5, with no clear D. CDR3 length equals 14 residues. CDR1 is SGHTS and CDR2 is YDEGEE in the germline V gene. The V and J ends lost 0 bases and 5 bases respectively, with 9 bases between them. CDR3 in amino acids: CASSLVRRDQPQHF. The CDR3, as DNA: TGTGCCAGCAGCTTGGTCAGGAGGGATCAGCCCCAGCATTTT.

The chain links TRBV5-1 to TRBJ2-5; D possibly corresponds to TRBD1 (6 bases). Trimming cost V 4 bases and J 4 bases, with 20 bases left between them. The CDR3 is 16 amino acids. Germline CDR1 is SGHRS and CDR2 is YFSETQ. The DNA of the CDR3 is TGCGCCAGCAGCGGACTCTCGGGACAAAAGGGAGAGACCCAGTACTTC. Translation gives CASSGLSGQKGETQYF.

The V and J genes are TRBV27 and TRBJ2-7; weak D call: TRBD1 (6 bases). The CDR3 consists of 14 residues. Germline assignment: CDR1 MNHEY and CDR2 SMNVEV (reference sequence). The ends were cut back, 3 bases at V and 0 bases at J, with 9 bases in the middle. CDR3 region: CASSFQGGSYEQYF. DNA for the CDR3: TGTGCCAGCAGTTTTCAAGGGGGCTCCTACGAGCAGTACTTC.

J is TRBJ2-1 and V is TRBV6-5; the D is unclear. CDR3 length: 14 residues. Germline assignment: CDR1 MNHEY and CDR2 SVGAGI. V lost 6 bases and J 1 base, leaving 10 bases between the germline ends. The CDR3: CASRGDGSYNEQFF. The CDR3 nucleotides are TGTGCCAGCAGGGGCGATGGATCCTACAATGAGCAGTTCTTC.

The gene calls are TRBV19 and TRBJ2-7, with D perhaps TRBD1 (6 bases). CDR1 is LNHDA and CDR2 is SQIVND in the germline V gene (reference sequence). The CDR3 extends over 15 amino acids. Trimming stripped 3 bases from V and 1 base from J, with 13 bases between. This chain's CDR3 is CASSIMTGVSYEQYF. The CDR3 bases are TGTGCCAGTAGTATTATGACAGGCGTTTCCTACGAGCAGTACTTC.

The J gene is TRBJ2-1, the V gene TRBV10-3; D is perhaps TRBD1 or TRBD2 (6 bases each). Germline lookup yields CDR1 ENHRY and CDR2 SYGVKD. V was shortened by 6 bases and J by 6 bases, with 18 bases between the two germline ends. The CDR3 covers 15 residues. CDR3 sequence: CAISGGGVGSNEQFF. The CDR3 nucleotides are TGTGCCATCAGCGGGGGCGGCGTGGGATCCAATGAGCAGTTCTTC.